This T cell receptor beta chain emerged from a study of beta chain features in type 1 diabetes. The sequenced template was cDNA made from the entire isolated RNA. Here immunoSEQ multiplex PCR was the method, and the copy in TCRdb shows in-frame clones only, minus some. The data contain about half a million clones, 9.5% to 12% of them singletons. Averaging around 110 mL, one heparinised blood draw came from each individual donor. By way of CD45RO/CCR7/CD25/CD127/CD95/CD27, the CD4+ regulatory, stem cell-like memory, central memory and naive cells were sorted. To note about this clone: Its antigen is currently unknown.

CDR1 is DFQATT and CDR2 is SNEGSKA in the germline V gene (reference sequence). The CDR3 covers 11 residues. Trimming cost V 1 base and J 12 bases, with 12 bases left between them. Study outcomes and limitations: Type 1 diabetes patients had TCRB CDR3s that were shorter (moderately but significantly so) in all four CD4+ subsets.

Material: naive CD4+ T cells from blood. This TCR was recovered from a woman younger than 35 in good health. The chain combines TRBV20-1 with TRBJ2-5; TRBD2 might be the D (5 bases). CDR3 residues: CSARGGVLEYF. In DNA, the CDR3 is TGCAGTGCTAGAGGGGGAGTTCTCGAGTACTTC.